The clone carrying this T cell receptor (beta chain) was counted a single time. As yet, its antigen is unknown. V was clipped by 2 bases and J by 6 bases; unmatched bases: 4. The CDR3 extends over 15 amino acids. CDR1 and CDR2 from the germline V gene are SGHDT and YYEEEE. This record comes from a study of OX40 agonist ivuxolimab in advanced cancers. Study information: Treatment of patients was with ivuxolimab, an agonistic anti-OX40 (CD134) antibody. Patients received ivuxolimab, an intravenous treatment, every 2 weeks at 0.01 to 10 mg/kg.

General study results and limits: Expanded peripheral T-cell antigen specificity went undetermined. At 0.1 to 3.0 mg/kg, CD4+ and CD8+ blood T cells expanded clonally by week 6.

The data were produced by immunoSEQ multiplex PCR, yet TCRdb's version contains in-frame clones alone and is incomplete. The sample holds under 20,000 clones, about 90% seen once. Sequencing was performed on CD4+ or CD8+ T cells sorted from blood, taken in a trial of the OX40 agonist ivuxolimab. The origin of this receptor is an adult with an advanced solid tumor such as melanoma, head and neck, liver or kidney cancer. V and J are TRBV5-6 and TRBJ2-2, with 10 bases lining up with TRBD2. The CDR3 DNA is TGTGCCAGCAGCTTAGCGGGAGGGAGGGCCGGGGAGCTGTTTTTT. Encoded protein: CASSLAGGRAGELFF.